The rows below give T cell receptor beta chains drawn from one sample of a study of siplizumab effects on memory and regulatory T cells. Measured with immunoSEQ multiplex PCR; TCRdb has only the in-frame clones, and not every one. The table shows approximately 13,000 clones, with around 40% occurring only once. Their antigens remain unidentified. Sample: CFSE-low (dividing) CD8+ T cells sorted from an allogeneic mixed lymphocyte reaction. These receptors originate from a human donor in good health; the cells came from an allogeneic mixed lymphocyte reaction. CDR3s include the opening cysteine and the closing phenylalanine or tryptophan. The order of the fields is clone size, J gene, V gene, D gene, CDR3 protein, CDR3 DNA. A D gene is named only where the DNA matches it firmly. Expanded clones are given a class, and other clones once, few, many or no size at all.

>medium-sized|TRBJ2-7|TRBV6-4|.
CASSVPWHEQYF
TGTGCCAGCAGTGTTCCTTGGCACGAGCAGTACTTC
>.|TRBJ1-1|TRBV27|.
CASSPSLPTEAFF
TGTGCCAGCAGCCCCAGCTTGCCCACTGAAGCTTTCTTT
>.|TRBJ1-2|TRBV19|TRBD1
CASSIGLQGAGYGYTF
TGTGCCAGTAGTATAGGCTTACAGGGGGCCGGCTATGGCTACACCTTC
>few|TRBJ2-5|TRBV9|.
CASSVEDLGGETQYF
TGTGCCAGCAGCGTAGAGGATTTAGGGGGAGAGACCCAGTACTTC
>few|TRBJ1-2|TRBV18|TRBD1
CASSPPGQGVYGYTF
TGTGCCAGCTCACCACCGGGACAGGGGGTCTATGGCTACACCTTC
>medium-sized|TRBJ2-7|TRBV27|.
CASSLLDGTYEQYF
TGTGCCAGCAGTTTACTCGACGGGACCTACGAGCAGTACTTC
>.|TRBJ1-1|TRBV11-2|.
CASSLGGNTEAFF
TGTGCCAGCAGCTTGGGTGGAAACACTGAAGCTTTCTTT
>few|TRBJ1-2|TRBV6-6|.
CASSYGGEGYTF
TGTGCCAGCAGTTATGGGGGAGAAGGCTACACCTTC
>.|TRBJ2-7|TRBV19|.
CASSIGRSSYEQYF
TGTGCCAGTAGTATCGGCAGGAGCTCCTACGAGCAGTACTTC
>medium-sized|TRBJ2-5|TRBV9|.
CASSVVGGQETQYF
TGTGCCAGCAGCGTAGTAGGGGGTCAAGAGACCCAGTACTTC
>few|TRBJ2-6|TRBV2|.
CASSERAGSANVLTF
TGTGCCAGCAGTGAAAGGGCAGGGAGCGCCAACGTCCTGACTTTC